A single sample gave rise to the 2 T cell receptor beta chains below, sequenced in a study of neoadjuvant nivolumab and ipilimumab in lung cancer (TCRdb year 2020). The sample's time point label is to be understood as: at surgical resection after neoadjuvant nivolumab +/- ipilimumab. Library preparation used the immunoSEQ multiplex PCR assay. TCRdb stores this immuneACCESS table with in-frame sequences only. Part of the clones is absent; in the studies checked, under half of the shortfall reflects unresolved V genes, and no reason is known for the rest. This sample gives over 25,000 clones in total; over 80% of them show up just once. The ten largest clonotypes hold roughly 5% of the sample. The source was tumor tissue, collected after neoadjuvant nivolumab, alone or with ipilimumab, at or shortly before surgery. These receptors were collected from an adult with non-small cell lung cancer.

The rearrangement joins TRBV6-4 to TRBJ1-5, with 7 bases identical to TRBD1. Germline V CDR1 and CDR2: MRHNA, SNTAGT. Losses at the gene ends were 4 bases for V and 5 bases for J; bases not matched to a gene: 17. The CDR3 contains 18 residues. This CDR3 reads CASSARTATGPDYQPQHF. CDR3 sequence (DNA): TGTGCCAGCAGTGCACGAACGGCGACAGGGCCCGATTATCAGCCCCAGCATTTT.

This clone has just one count. The chain links TRBV7-9 to TRBJ2-3; 10 positions match TRBD1. The CDR3 sequence is 15 residues long. V gave up 5 bases and J gave up 5 bases; unmatched junction bases: 7. Germline CDR1 is SEHNR and CDR2 is FQNEAQ (reference sequence). In DNA, the CDR3 is TGTGCCAGCAGCGGGGACAGGGGATGGGTAGATACGCAGTATTTT. It yields the protein CASSGDRGWVDTQYF.